Shown below are 14 T cell receptor beta chains from a single sample sequenced in a study of T cells in Graves' hyperthyroidism and ophthalmopathy. The source material, RNA transcripts, was used to amplify TCR beta CDR3 regions. The TCR CDR3 was amplified in a first-round RT-PCR using the HTBI primer set. TCRdb redid the calling of the multiplex PCR reads with MiXCR, one entry per CDR3 protein. This sample yields about 500,000 distinct CDR3 sequences, of which about 16% are seen a single time; 25% to 30% belongs to the top ten. The specimen was blood. These receptor sequences come from a woman under 40 with Graves' ophthalmopathy.

In this sample, this clonotype turned up many times. The rearrangement joins TRBV11-1 to TRBJ2-5; D possibly uses TRBD1 or TRBD2 (5 bases each). The germline V gene encodes CDR1 SGHAT and CDR2 FQDESV (reference sequence). This CDR3 is 16 amino acids long. V lost 1 base, J lost 3 bases, and 15 bases lay in between. CDR3 residues: CASSLVAGTVKETQYF. The CDR3 coding sequence is TGTGCCAGCAGCTTAGTGGCAGGGACGGTCAAAGAGACCCAGTACTTC. The variable domain in full, completed from reference TRBV11-1 and TRBJ2-5, reads EAEVAQSPRYKITEKSQAVAFWCDPISGHATLYWYRQILGQGPELLVQFQDESVVDDSQLPKDRFSAERLKGVDSTLKIQPAELGDSAMYLCASSLVAGTVKETQYFGPGTRLLVL.

This clonotype was recorded at least ten times. The V gene is TRBV27, the J gene TRBJ1-1; TRBD1 is a possible D gene (6 bases). The CDR3 has 13 residues. The V end was cut by 6 bases, the J end by 1 base, with 9 bases between. Germline assignment: CDR1 MNHEY and CDR2 SMNVEV (reference sequence). This chain's CDR3 is CASRGGRNTEAFF. Here the CDR3 DNA reads TGTGCCAGCAGAGGGGGAAGGAACACTGAAGCTTTCTTT.

V gene TRBV30 combines with J gene TRBJ2-3; the match to TRBD2 covers 7 bases. V trimming: 4 bases; J trimming: 5 bases; junction bases outside the gene matches: 6. This CDR3 spans 13 amino acids. Germline lookup yields CDR1 GTSNPN and CDR2 SVGIG (reference sequence). Written as DNA, the CDR3 is TGTGCCTGGATGGCGGGAGTACTAGATACGCAGTATTTT. This codes for CAWMAGVLDTQYF.

Notes on this clonotype: A read error may explain this, as a much larger clone is one base away. The V gene is TRBV7-9, the J gene TRBJ2-7; either TRBD1 or TRBD2 may supply D (5 bases each). V was pared by 5 bases and J by 1 base, with 12 bases between. CDR3 length equals 14 residues. The germline CDR1 and CDR2 sequences are SEHNR and FQNEAQ (reference sequence). The CDR3 loop is CASSHRDGSYEQYF. The CDR3 bases are TGTGCCAGCAGCCACCGGGACGGATCCTACGAGCAGTACTTC.

The genes are TRBV6-1 and TRBJ1-6; D remains ambiguous. The germline V and J ends were trimmed by 5 bases and 9 bases, with 14 bases remaining between them. Germline CDR1 reads MNHNS; CDR2 reads SASEGT. This CDR3 contains 14 residues. CDR3 in amino acids: CASSLVGAGSPLHF. The CDR3 region has the DNA TGTGCCAGCAGTTTAGTGGGCGCGGGTTCACCCCTCCACTTT.

This clonotype was counted at least ten times. The chain uses TRBV7-2 and TRBJ2-7; a possible D gene is TRBD1 (5 bases). Germline CDR1 SGHTA, CDR2 FQGNSA. The CDR3 runs to 13 residues. Trimming pared 5 bases from V and 3 bases from J, leaving 11 bases between. CDR3 in DNA: TGTGCCAGCAGCACACCAGGGTTCTACGAGCAGTACTTC. It specifies CASSTPGFYEQYF.

The J gene is TRBJ2-1, the V gene TRBV7-6; D not certain. V lost 1 base, J lost 6 bases, and 10 bases lay in between. CDR1 SGHVS and CDR2 FNYEAQ come from the germline V gene. The CDR3 has 14 residues. CDR3 in amino acids: CASSLVVGINEQFF. The CDR3 DNA follows: TGTGCCAGCAGCTTAGTCGTGGGCATCAATGAGCAGTTCTTC.

The chain joins TRBV7-7 to TRBJ2-7, with D possibly called TRBD1 or TRBD2 (6 bases each). In germline, CDR1 is SSHAT, CDR2 FNYEAQ (reference sequence). The CDR3 sequence is 13 residues long. The V end lost 5 bases, the J end lost 5 bases, and 13 bases lay between the germline ends. The CDR3 DNA is TGTGCCAGCAGCCCCGACCGGGGGCACGAGCAGTACTTC. Its protein is CASSPDRGHEQYF.

The gene calls are TRBV20-1 and TRBJ1-3; D is undetermined. V was cut by 0 bases and J by 4 bases, with 13 bases left in between. The CDR3 loop spans 15 amino acids. CDR1 and CDR2 from the germline V gene are DFQATT and SNEGSKA (reference sequence). CDR3 region: CSAREVVAVGNTIYF. The CDR3 coding sequence is TGCAGTGCTAGAGAGGTAGTAGCAGTAGGAAACACCATATATTTT.

This clonotype was observed many times. The chain joins TRBV20-1 to TRBJ2-7, with TRBD2 matching over 7 bases. The CDR3 spans 14 residues. The trim removed 3 bases at V and 0 bases at J, leaving 5 bases unmatched. Germline CDR1 reads DFQATT; CDR2 reads SNEGSKA (reference sequence). The CDR3 DNA follows: TGCAGTGCTAGCGCACTAGCGCTCTCCTACGAGCAGTACTTC. Protein: CSASALALSYEQYF.

V gene TRBV7-3 combines with J gene TRBJ2-3; 10 positions match TRBD2. CDR1 and CDR2 from the germline V gene are SGHTA and FQGTGA. The CDR3 runs 18 residues. Losses at the gene ends were 5 bases for V and 2 bases for J; bases not matched to a gene: 13. The CDR3: CASSTNMGGTSDTDTQYF. CDR3 sequence (DNA): TGTGCCAGCAGCACCAACATGGGGGGGACTAGCGACACAGATACGCAGTATTTT.

This clonotype was recorded at least ten times. The chain recombines TRBV12-3 or TRBV12-4 with TRBJ2-7; 8 bases match TRBD1. The CDR3 is 14 amino acids. Trimming cost V 5 bases and J 5 bases; bases outside gene matches: 8. The CDR3 DNA reads TGTGCCAGCAGTACAGACAGGGGATGGAACGAGCAGTACTTC. This translates into CASSTDRGWNEQYF.

There are a few counts of this clonotype. The V call is TRBV12-3 or TRBV12-4, the J call TRBJ2-2, with D perhaps matching TRBD2 (6 bases). V lost 3 bases and J lost 6, with 17 bases in between. This CDR3 has 16 residues. CDR3 loop: CASSLNRRGFSGELFF. DNA for the CDR3: TGTGCCAGCAGTTTGAATCGTCGGGGGTTCTCCGGGGAGCTGTTTTTT.

This chain uses TRBV18 with TRBJ2-7; the match to TRBD1 covers 8 bases. V lost 6 bases and J lost 4; bases outside the gene matches: 11. Germline V gene lookup returns CDR1 KGHSH and CDR2 LQKENI. The CDR3 extends over 15 amino acids. CDR3 region: CASSGSGQGAYEQYF. The CDR3 nucleotides are TGTGCCAGCTCCGGATCTGGGCAGGGGGCATACGAGCAGTACTTC.